A selection of T cell receptor beta chains follows, all from one sample in a study of T cells in localized non-small cell lung cancer. Sequencing was performed with immunoSEQ multiplex PCR; in TCRdb, only in-frame clones are kept and a portion is missing. The sample lists over 1,000 clones; more than 14% were seen once. This specimen consisted of normal lung tissue next to the tumor, obtained before any cancer treatment. The receptors derive from a male donor older than 55 with stage I lung adenocarcinoma. CDR3s include the opening cysteine and the closing phenylalanine or tryptophan. The D gene is left open where the match is weak. A clone size is listed for some rows: how often the clone was seen (once, few, many), or a class if it is expanded.

d_call	v_call	j_call	clone_size	cdr3_nt	cdr3_aa
NA	TRBV6-8	TRBJ2-2	NA	TGTGCCAGCAGTTACTCCCTCTTAAGAGGGTTTGTGAGGGACACCGGGGAGCTGTTTTTT	CASSYSLLRGFVRDTGELFF
TRBD2	TRBV4-1	TRBJ2-1	large	TGCGCCAGCAGCCACATCGGACTAGCGGGGGGACCCACCTACAATGAGCAGTTCTTC	CASSHIGLAGGPTYNEQFF
TRBD2	TRBV6-8	TRBJ2-1	medium-sized	TGTGCCAGCACCTTCCCCGGGGGGGATGAGCAGTTCTTC	CASTFPGGDEQFF
NA	TRBV6-8	TRBJ1-1	large	TGTGCCAGCACCTTCGGAGGGGATGGGAACACTGAAGCTTTCTTT	CASTFGGDGNTEAFF
TRBD1	TRBV28	TRBJ2-1	NA	TGTGCCAGCAGGCCCGGACAGGGGCGACTTAATGAGCAGTTCTTC	CASRPGQGRLNEQFF
TRBD1	TRBV6-8	TRBJ1-5	NA	TGTGCCAGCAGTGTTCAGGGGGGGGGCAATCAGCCCCAGCATTTT	CASSVQGGGNQPQHF
NA	TRBV29-1	TRBJ1-1	NA	TGCAGCGTTCTGACCCAGGGTGGGGGGGAAGCTTTCTTT	CSVLTQGGGEAFF
TRBD2	TRBV19	TRBJ2-1	NA	TGTGCCAGTAGTAAGGACACCTCGGCGGGGGGGTTCTACAATGAGCAGTTCTTC	CASSKDTSAGGFYNEQFF
NA	TRBV28	TRBJ1-5	NA	TGTGCCAGCAGCCCGCCCAGAGGGCCCCAGCATTTT	CASSPPRGPQHF
TRBD2	TRBV12-5	TRBJ2-1	few	TGTGCCAGCGGTCGACTAGCGGGGGACAATGAGCAGTTCTTC	CASGRLAGDNEQFF
NA	TRBV30	TRBJ2-1	NA	TGTGCCTGGTCCCCAGGCGTCAATGAGCAGTTCTTC	CAWSPGVNEQFF
NA	TRBV11-3	TRBJ2-1	few	TGTGCCAGCAGCTTGGGCCTCAGAAGCTCCTACAATGAGCAGTTCTTC	CASSLGLRSSYNEQFF
NA	TRBV29-1	TRBJ1-1	few	TGCAGCGTTGTCGCTACTGACACTGAAGCTTTCTTT	CSVVATDTEAFF
NA	TRBV28	TRBJ2-3	NA	TGTGCCAGCAGTCCACACCGGGACTCCACAGATACGCAGTATTTT	CASSPHRDSTDTQYF
NA	TRBV19	TRBJ1-1	NA	TGTGCCAGTAGTTTGGGTCTTAGCACTGAAGCTTTCTTT	CASSLGLSTEAFF
TRBD2	TRBV14	TRBJ2-1	NA	TGTGCCAGCAGCCCCAGAGAGGGGACTAGCGGGAAGAATGAGCAGTTCTTC	CASSPREGTSGKNEQFF
NA	TRBV19	TRBJ2-6	once	TGTGCCAGTTTCGGAGGCAGATTGTCCTCTGGGGCCAACGTCCTGACTTTC	CASFGGRLSSGANVLTF
NA	TRBV6-8	TRBJ1-3	NA	TGTGCCAGCAGTTCACCTGTCGGCTCTGGAAACACCATATATTTT	CASSSPVGSGNTIYF
TRBD2	TRBV11-3	TRBJ2-1	NA	TGTGCCAGCAGCCAGGCCGGGGAGCGGGACTACAATGAGCAGTTCTTC	CASSQAGERDYNEQFF
NA	TRBV28	TRBJ2-5	NA	TGTGCCAGCAGTTTGACAGTCTGGGTAGGAGAGACCCAGTACTTC	CASSLTVWVGETQYF
TRBD1	TRBV18	TRBJ1-6	few	TGTGCCAGCTCACCGTTCGGACAGGGGCAGAATTCACCCCTCCACTTT	CASSPFGQGQNSPLHF
NA	TRBV12-2	TRBJ2-2	NA	TGTGCCAGTAGAATGCAGGGCGGGACCGGGGAGCTGTTTTTT	CASRMQGGTGELFF
TRBD2	TRBV6-8	TRBJ2-3	large	TGTGCCAGCAGTTACCCCACCTCCAGGACTAGCGGGGGGGCTGAAGATACGCAGTATTTT	CASSYPTSRTSGGAEDTQYF